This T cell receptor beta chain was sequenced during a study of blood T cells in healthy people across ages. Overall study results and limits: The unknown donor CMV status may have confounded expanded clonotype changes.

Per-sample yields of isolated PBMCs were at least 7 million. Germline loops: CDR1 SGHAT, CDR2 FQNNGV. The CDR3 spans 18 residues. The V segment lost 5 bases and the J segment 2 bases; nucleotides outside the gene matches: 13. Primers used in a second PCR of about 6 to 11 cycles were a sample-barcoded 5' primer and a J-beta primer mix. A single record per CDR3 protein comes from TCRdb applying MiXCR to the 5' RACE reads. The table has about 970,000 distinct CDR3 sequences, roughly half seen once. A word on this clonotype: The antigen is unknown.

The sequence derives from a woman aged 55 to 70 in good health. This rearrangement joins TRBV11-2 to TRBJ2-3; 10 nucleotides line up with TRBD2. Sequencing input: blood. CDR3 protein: CASSIPPALAGNTDTQYF. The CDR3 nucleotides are TGTGCCAGCAGCATTCCCCCAGCACTAGCGGGAAACACAGATACGCAGTATTTT.